This T cell receptor (beta chain) originates from a study of tumor-infiltrating lymphocytes in primary liver carcinoma. The wider study: Stage T1-T3 N0M0 and a size of about 4 to 11 cm characterized the tumors. Roughly 3.65 to 7.5 million productive TCRbeta reads came from each sample, comparable across tissue types. General observations from the study: The study found tumor-adjacent and tumor-blood pairs overlapped less than tumor region pairs. Blood trailed tumors significantly in top-250-clone fraction (p = 0.039).

The blood RNA (from unsorted whole blood) was obtained, and germline DNA was also extracted. TCR beta cDNA was reverse-transcribed from about 500 ng of total RNA. The reaction used a constant-region primer and ProtoScript II reverse transcriptase. The TCR beta library was amplified through three nested multiplex PCR rounds in a modified ARM-PCR procedure. One entry per CDR3 protein, called by TCRdb with MiXCR from the multiplex PCR reads. In the table there are about 180,000 distinct CDR3 sequences, roughly three fifths of which are singletons. Details on this clonotype: As yet, its antigen is unknown.

Material for sequencing was peripheral blood. This TCR came from a man in his forties or fifties with primary liver carcinoma and hepatitis B virus infection.

The CDR3 protein is CVCSLVSRGYEQYF. Here the CDR3 DNA reads TGTGTCTGCAGCTTGGTCTCCCGCGGCTACGAGCAGTACTTC. The chain links TRBV11-2 to TRBJ2-7, with D hard to call. CDR1 is SGHAT, CDR2 FQNNGV, per germline. This CDR3 comprises 14 residues.